Below are 5 T cell receptor delta chains sequenced from a single sample in a study of γδ T cells in repeated Plasmodium falciparum infection. TCRdb redid the clone calls on the multiplex PCR reads with CATT. The table has some 51,000 delta-chain clones, around 2% seen once; the top ten hold around 24%. Bulk repertoires came from Vgamma9/Vdelta2+ or Vdelta2-negative gammadelta T cells flow-sorted from PBMC. Input material: gamma-delta T cells from blood. The source of these receptors is a pool of human donors (malaria-infected and uninfected, not separated).

This clone was recorded at least ten times. Other nucleotide sequences in the sample specify the same CDR3. The chain links TRDV3 to TRDJ1; 12 bases match TRDD3. The V and J ends lost 1 base and 0 bases, in that order; junction bases with no gene match: 18. This CDR3 is 20 amino acids long. Germline CDR1 is TVYSNPD and CDR2 is GDNSRS (reference sequence). DNA for the CDR3: TGTGCCTTTAACTACGCCCCTATACTGGGGGATACATTATACACCGATAAACTCATCTTT. Protein: CAFNYAPILGDTLYTDKLIF.

This clone showed up just a few times. A read error likely explains this, since a far larger clone differs by one base. The same CDR3 can be traced to other DNA sequences in this sample. This sequence joins TRDV2 and TRDJ1; D is perhaps TRDD3 (6 bases). Germline matching of the DNA provided the J gene here, since TCRdb leaves it blank. The CDR3 sequence is 21 residues long. Germline V lookup: CDR1 GEAIGNYY, CDR2 EKD. V gave up 2 bases and J gave up 0 bases, with 30 bases separating them. In DNA form, the CDR3 reads TGTGCCTGTGACAAACTGCGTGGGGGGAACGCATCTACCCTGTACACCGATAAACTCATCTTT. This translates into CACDKLRGGNASTLYTDKLIF.

Only a few counts were recorded for this clone. The mismatch at residue 9 between this DNA's translation and the TCRdb protein of a much larger clone likely reflects a read error; the protein shown is translated from the DNA. V usage is TRDV1 and J usage is TRDJ1; tentative D call: TRDD2 (6 bases). This CDR3 has 17 amino acids. V was trimmed by 2 bases and J by 0 bases, leaving 16 bases between them. In germline, CDR1 is TSWWSYY, CDR2 QGS. The CDR3 loop reads CALGESSYGLDTDKLIF. The DNA of the CDR3 is TGTGCTCTTGGGGAATCGTCCTACGGACTGGACACCGATAAACTCATCTTT.

On this clone: This DNA translates differently at residue 5 from the TCRdb protein, which is that of a much larger clone; a read error is likely, and the protein shown is the DNA's own translation. This chain uses TRDV1 with TRDJ1; D unclear. Because TCRdb records no J gene, it was assigned here through a match of the DNA to germline. The germline CDR1 and CDR2 sequences are TSWWSYY and QGS. This CDR3 comprises 24 residues. The germline V and J ends were trimmed by 4 bases and 0 bases, with 39 bases remaining between them. CDR3 sequence: CALGGLKVLEPLPRVRIYTDKLIF. The CDR3, as DNA: TGTGCTCTTGGGGGACTTAAAGTACTAGAGCCATTACCTCGCGTACGCATCTACACCGATAAACTCATCTTT.

This clone is medium-sized (0.01 to 0.1%) in the sample. The same CDR3 arises from other DNA sequences in this sample as well. J is TRDJ1 and V is TRDV1; 7 bases map to TRDD2. The CDR3 extends over 13 amino acids. Looked up from germline, CDR1 is TSWWSYY and CDR2 is QGS. J lost 6 bases, V lost 2 bases, and 3 bases had no gene match. The DNA for the CDR3 is TGTGCTCTTGGGGAAGTTCCTACGAATAAACTCATCTTT. Translated, it gives CALGEVPTNKLIF.